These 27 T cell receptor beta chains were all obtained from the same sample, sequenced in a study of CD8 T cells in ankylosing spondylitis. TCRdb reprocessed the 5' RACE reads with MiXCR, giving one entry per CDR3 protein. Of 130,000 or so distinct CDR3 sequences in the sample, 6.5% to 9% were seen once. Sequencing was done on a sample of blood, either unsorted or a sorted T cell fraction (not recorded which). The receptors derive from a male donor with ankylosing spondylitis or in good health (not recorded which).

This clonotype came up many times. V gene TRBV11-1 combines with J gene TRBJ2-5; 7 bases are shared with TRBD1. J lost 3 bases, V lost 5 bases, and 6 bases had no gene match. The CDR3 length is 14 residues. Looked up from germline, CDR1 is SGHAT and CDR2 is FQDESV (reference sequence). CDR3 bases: TGTGCCAGCAGCCAACATGACAGGGAAGAGACCCAGTACTTC. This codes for CASSQHDREETQYF.

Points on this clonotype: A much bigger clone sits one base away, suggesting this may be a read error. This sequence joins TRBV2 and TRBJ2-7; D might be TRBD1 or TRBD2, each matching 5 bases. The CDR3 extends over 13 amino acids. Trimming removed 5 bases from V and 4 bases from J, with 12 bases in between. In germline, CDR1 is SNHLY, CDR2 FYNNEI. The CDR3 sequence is CASSQRDEYEQYF. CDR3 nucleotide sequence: TGTGCCAGCAGTCAAAGGGACGAGTACGAGCAGTACTTC.

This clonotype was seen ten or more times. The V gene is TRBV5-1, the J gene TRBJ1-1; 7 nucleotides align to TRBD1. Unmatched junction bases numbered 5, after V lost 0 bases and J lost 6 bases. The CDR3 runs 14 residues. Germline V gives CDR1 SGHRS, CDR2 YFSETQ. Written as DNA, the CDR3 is TGCGCCAGCAGCTTGGCACTCGGGACAGCTGAAGCTTTCTTT. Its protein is CASSLALGTAEAFF.

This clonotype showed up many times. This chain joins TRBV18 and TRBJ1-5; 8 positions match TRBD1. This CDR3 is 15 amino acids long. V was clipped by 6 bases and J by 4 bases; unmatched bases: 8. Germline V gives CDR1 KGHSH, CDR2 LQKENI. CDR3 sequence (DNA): TGTGCCAGCTCGTCGGACAGGGTGTCGAATCAGCCCCAGCATTTT. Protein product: CASSSDRVSNQPQHF.

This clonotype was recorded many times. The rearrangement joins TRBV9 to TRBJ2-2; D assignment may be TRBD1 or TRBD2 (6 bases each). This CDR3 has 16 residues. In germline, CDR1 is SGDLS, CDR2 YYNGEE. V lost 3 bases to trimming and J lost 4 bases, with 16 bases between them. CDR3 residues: CASSAETGGGTGELFF. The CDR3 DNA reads TGTGCCAGCAGCGCAGAGACCGGGGGCGGCACCGGGGAGCTGTTTTTT.

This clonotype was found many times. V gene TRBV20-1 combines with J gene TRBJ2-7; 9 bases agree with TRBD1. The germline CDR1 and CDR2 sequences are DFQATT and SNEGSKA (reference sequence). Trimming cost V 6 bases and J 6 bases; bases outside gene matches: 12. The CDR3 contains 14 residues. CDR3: CSATGTGFPGEQYF. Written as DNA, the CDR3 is TGCAGTGCAACTGGGACAGGGTTCCCTGGCGAGCAGTACTTC.

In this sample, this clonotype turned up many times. The CDR3 DNA sequence: TGTGCCAGCAGGACTAGCGGTATCCAAGAGACCCAGTACTTC. This encodes CASRTSGIQETQYF. This chain joins TRBV28 and TRBJ2-5, with 9 bases lining up with TRBD2. Germline values: CDR1 MDHEN, CDR2 SYDVKM. Trimming cost V 6 bases and J 1 base; bases outside gene matches: 3. The CDR3 spans 14 residues.

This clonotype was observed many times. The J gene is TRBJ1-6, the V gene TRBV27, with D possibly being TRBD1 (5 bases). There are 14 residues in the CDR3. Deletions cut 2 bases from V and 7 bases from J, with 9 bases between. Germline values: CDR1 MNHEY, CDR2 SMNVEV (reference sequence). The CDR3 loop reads CASSLVGRNSPLHF. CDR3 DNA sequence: TGTGCCAGCAGTTTAGTGGGGCGGAATTCACCCCTCCACTTT.

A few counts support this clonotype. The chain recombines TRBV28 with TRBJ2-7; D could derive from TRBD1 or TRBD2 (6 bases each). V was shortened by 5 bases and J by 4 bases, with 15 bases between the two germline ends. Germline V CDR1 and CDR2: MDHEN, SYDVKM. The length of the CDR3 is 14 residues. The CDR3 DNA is TGTGCCAGCAGTACGGGGCAGGGGAGGTACGAGCAGTACTTC. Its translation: CASSTGQGRYEQYF.

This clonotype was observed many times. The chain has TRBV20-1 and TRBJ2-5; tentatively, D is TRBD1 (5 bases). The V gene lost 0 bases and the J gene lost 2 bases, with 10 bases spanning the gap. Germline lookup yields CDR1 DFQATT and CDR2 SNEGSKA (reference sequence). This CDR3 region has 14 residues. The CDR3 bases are TGCAGTGCTAGAGATGGGGCTCCTCAAGAGACCCAGTACTTC. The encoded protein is CSARDGAPQETQYF.

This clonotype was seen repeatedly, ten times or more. CDR3 region: CSARDPAGGVENIQYF. The CDR3 DNA reads TGCAGTGCTAGAGATCCGGCAGGGGGCGTTGAAAACATTCAGTACTTC. V is TRBV20-1 and J is TRBJ2-4; 8 bases line up with TRBD1. The CDR3 length is 16 residues. The junction had 9 bases not matched to a gene; V was cut back by 0 bases and J by 5 bases. Germline CDR1 and CDR2: DFQATT and SNEGSKA (reference sequence).

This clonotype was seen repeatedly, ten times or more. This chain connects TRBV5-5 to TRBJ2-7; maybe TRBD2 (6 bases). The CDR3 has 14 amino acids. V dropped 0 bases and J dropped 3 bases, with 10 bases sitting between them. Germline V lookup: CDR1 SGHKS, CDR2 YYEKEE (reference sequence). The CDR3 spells CASSLGGLLYEQYF. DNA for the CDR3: TGTGCCAGCAGCTTGGGGGGACTCCTCTACGAGCAGTACTTC. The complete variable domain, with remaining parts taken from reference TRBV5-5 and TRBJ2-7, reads DAGVTQSPTHLIKTRGQQVTLRCSPISGHKSVSWYQQVLGQGPQFIFQYYEKEERGRGNFPDRFSARQFPNYSSELNVNALLLGDSALYLCASSLGGLLYEQYFGPGTRLTVT.

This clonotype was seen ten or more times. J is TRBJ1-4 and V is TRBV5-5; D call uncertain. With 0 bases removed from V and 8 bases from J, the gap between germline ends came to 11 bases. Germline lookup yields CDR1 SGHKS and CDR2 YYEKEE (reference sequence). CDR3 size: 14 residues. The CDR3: CASSLGIYGEKLFF. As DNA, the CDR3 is TGTGCCAGCAGCTTGGGGATTTATGGGGAAAAACTGTTTTTT.

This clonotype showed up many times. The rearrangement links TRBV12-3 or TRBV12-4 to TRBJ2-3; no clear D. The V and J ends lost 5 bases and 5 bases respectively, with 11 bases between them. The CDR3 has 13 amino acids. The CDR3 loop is CASSAGSVDTQYF. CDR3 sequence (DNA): TGTGCCAGCAGTGCCGGTTCGGTAGATACGCAGTATTTT.

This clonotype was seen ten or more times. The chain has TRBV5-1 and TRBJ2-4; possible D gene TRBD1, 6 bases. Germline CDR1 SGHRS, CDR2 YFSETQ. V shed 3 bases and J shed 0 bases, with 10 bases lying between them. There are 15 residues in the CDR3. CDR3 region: CASSSTGLAKNIQYF. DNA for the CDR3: TGCGCCAGCAGCTCTACAGGGCTAGCCAAAAACATTCAGTACTTC.

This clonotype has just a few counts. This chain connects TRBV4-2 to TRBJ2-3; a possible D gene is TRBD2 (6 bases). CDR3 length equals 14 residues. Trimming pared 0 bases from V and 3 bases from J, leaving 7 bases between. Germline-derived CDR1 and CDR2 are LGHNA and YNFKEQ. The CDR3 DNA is TGTGCCAGCAGCCAAGAGGAGGGGACAGATACGCAGTATTTT. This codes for CASSQEEGTDTQYF.

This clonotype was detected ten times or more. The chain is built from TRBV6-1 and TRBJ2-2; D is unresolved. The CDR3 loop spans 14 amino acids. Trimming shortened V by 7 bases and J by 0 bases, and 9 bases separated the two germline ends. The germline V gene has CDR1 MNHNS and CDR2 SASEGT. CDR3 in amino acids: CASKRWSNTGELFF. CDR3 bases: TGTGCCAGCAAAAGATGGTCGAACACCGGGGAGCTGTTTTTT.

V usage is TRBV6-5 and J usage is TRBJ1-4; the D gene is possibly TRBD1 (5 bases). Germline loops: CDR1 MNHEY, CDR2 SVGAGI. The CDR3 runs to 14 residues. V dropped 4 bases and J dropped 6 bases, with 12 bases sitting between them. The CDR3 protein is CASSLRQRDEKLFF. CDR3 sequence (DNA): TGTGCCAGCAGTTTACGACAGCGGGATGAAAAACTGTTTTTT.

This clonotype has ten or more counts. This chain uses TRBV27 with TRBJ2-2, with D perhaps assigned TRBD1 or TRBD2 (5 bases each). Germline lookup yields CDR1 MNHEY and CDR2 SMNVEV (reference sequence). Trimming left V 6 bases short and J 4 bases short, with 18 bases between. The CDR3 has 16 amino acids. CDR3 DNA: TGTGCCAGCAGCCCCTTCAGGGTAACTAGCACCGGGGAGCTGTTTTTT. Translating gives CASSPFRVTSTGELFF.

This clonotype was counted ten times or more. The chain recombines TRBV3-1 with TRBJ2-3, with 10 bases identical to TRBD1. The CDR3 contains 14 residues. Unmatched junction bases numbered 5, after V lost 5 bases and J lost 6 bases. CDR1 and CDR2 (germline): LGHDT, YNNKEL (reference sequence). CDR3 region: CASSTTGGPDTQYF. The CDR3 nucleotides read TGTGCCAGCAGCACGACAGGGGGCCCGGATACGCAGTATTTT.

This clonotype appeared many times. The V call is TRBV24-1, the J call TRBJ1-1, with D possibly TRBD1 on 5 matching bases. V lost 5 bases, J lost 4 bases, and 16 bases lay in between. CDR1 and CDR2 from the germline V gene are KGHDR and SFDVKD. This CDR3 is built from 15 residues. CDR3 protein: CATSASSRGPTEAFF. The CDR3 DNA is TGTGCCACCAGTGCCTCCTCAAGGGGACCCACTGAAGCTTTCTTT.

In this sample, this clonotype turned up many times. CDR3 nucleotides: TGCAGTGCTAGTGGTCAGGGGGCCCTCGAGCAGTACTTC. Its translation: CSASGQGALEQYF. The V gene is TRBV20-1, the J gene TRBJ2-7, with 8 positions matching TRBD1. This CDR3 contains 13 residues. Germline assignment: CDR1 DFQATT and CDR2 SNEGSKA (reference sequence). The V gene end was trimmed by 3 bases and the J gene end by 6 bases; junction bases not matched to a gene: 7.

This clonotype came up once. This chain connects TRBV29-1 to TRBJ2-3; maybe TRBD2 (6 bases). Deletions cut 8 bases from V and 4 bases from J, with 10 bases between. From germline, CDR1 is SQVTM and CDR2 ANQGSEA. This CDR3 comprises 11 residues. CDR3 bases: TGCAGCCCAGGAGGGGCAGATACGCAGTATTTT. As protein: CSPGGADTQYF.

The chain's CDR3 is CASSWLGANPYF. The CDR3 DNA is TGCGCCAGCAGCTGGCTCGGAGCAAACCCGTACTTC. The J gene is TRBJ2-5, the V gene TRBV5-1; D is undetermined. The CDR3 is 12 amino acids. Trimming cost V 3 bases and J 13 bases, with 16 bases left between them. Per the germline V gene, CDR1 is SGHRS and CDR2 is YFSETQ.

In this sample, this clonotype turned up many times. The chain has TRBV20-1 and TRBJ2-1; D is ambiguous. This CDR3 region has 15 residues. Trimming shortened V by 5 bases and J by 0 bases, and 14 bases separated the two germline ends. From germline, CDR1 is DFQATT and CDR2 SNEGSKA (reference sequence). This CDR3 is CSAAPTVSSYNEQFF. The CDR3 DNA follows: TGCAGTGCTGCGCCAACAGTGTCCTCCTACAATGAGCAGTTCTTC.

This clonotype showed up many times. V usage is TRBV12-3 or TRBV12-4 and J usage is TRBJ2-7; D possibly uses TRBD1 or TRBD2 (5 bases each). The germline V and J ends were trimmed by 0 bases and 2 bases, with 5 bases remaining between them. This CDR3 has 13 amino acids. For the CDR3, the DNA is TGTGCCAGCAGTTTAGCGGGACCCTACGAGCAGTACTTC. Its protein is CASSLAGPYEQYF.

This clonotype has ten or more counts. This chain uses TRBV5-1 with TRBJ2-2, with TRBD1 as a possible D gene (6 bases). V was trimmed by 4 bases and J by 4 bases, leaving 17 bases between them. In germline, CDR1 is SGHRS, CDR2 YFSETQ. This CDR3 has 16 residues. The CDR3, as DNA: TGCGCCAGCAGCCCGGACGGACAGTCTTTCACCGGGGAGCTGTTTTTT. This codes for CASSPDGQSFTGELFF.